These T cell receptor beta chains were read from a single sample in a study of memory CD4+ T cells and cytomegalovirus serostatus. TCRdb keeps only in-frame clones here, not all; method: immunoSEQ multiplex PCR. Here the sample spans under 45,000 clones, about 82% being singletons. The sample comprised memory CD4+ T cells from blood. The origin of the receptors is an adult in good health and CMV-seronegative. Each CDR3 is given with its conserved first and last residue. Each record gives: D gene, J gene, clone size, V gene, CDR3 protein, CDR3 DNA. The D gene is left open where the match is weak. Not every row has a clone size; where given, it reads once, few, many or a size class.

d_call: -
j_call: TRBJ1-1
clone_size: -
v_call: TRBV4-3
cdr3_aa: CASSQERGNTEAFF
cdr3_nt: TGCGCCAGCAGCCAAGAAAGGGGGAACACTGAAGCTTTCTTT

d_call: -
j_call: TRBJ2-7
clone_size: -
v_call: TRBV11-2
cdr3_aa: CASSPGAYEQYF
cdr3_nt: TGTGCCAGCAGCCCCGGAGCGTACGAGCAGTACTTC

d_call: TRBD2
j_call: TRBJ2-6
clone_size: -
v_call: TRBV7-3
cdr3_aa: CASSLPTSGVSGANVLTF
cdr3_nt: TGTGCCAGCAGCCTCCCGACTAGCGGGGTCTCTGGGGCCAACGTCCTGACTTTC

d_call: TRBD2
j_call: TRBJ2-2
clone_size: -
v_call: TRBV7-9
cdr3_aa: CASRYPLRGDTGELFF
cdr3_nt: TGTGCCAGCAGGTATCCCTTGCGGGGGGACACCGGGGAGCTGTTTTTT

d_call: TRBD1
j_call: TRBJ2-1
clone_size: -
v_call: TRBV5-1
cdr3_aa: CASSLMPGQRDNEQFF
cdr3_nt: TGCGCCAGCAGCTTGATGCCGGGACAGCGAGACAATGAGCAGTTCTTC

d_call: -
j_call: TRBJ2-7
clone_size: -
v_call: TRBV5-1
cdr3_aa: CASSLTLARANYEQYF
cdr3_nt: TGCGCCAGCAGCTTAACCCTAGCGCGCGCCAACTACGAGCAGTACTTC

d_call: -
j_call: TRBJ2-5
clone_size: -
v_call: TRBV5-1
cdr3_aa: CASSYRGETQYF
cdr3_nt: TGCGCCAGCAGTTACCGGGGGGAGACCCAGTACTTC

d_call: -
j_call: TRBJ2-2
clone_size: -
v_call: TRBV18
cdr3_aa: CASSYLQGNTGELFF
cdr3_nt: TGTGCCAGCTCGTATCTCCAGGGAAACACCGGGGAGCTGTTTTTT

d_call: -
j_call: TRBJ2-7
clone_size: -
v_call: TRBV1
cdr3_aa: CTSSQGGLAAYEQYF
cdr3_nt: TGCACCAGCAGCCAAGGGGGGCTAGCGGCCTACGAGCAGTACTTC

d_call: TRBD1
j_call: TRBJ2-1
clone_size: -
v_call: TRBV28
cdr3_aa: CASRSGTGGVYNEQFF
cdr3_nt: TGTGCCAGCAGATCCGGGACAGGGGGCGTCTACAATGAGCAGTTCTTC

d_call: -
j_call: TRBJ2-4
clone_size: -
v_call: TRBV5-1
cdr3_aa: CASSLEEGSKNIQYF
cdr3_nt: TGCGCCAGCAGCTTGGAGGAGGGATCCAAAAACATTCAGTACTTC

d_call: -
j_call: TRBJ1-1
clone_size: -
v_call: TRBV9
cdr3_aa: CASSPGRNTEAFF
cdr3_nt: TGTGCCAGCAGCCCGGGAAGGAACACTGAAGCTTTCTTT

d_call: -
j_call: TRBJ1-1
clone_size: -
v_call: TRBV5-6
cdr3_aa: CASSLGGERTPEAFF
cdr3_nt: TGTGCCAGCAGCTTGGGAGGGGAACGGACCCCTGAAGCTTTCTTT

d_call: TRBD1
j_call: TRBJ2-7
clone_size: -
v_call: TRBV5-8
cdr3_aa: CASRIPGQGYEQYF
cdr3_nt: TGTGCCAGCAGAATTCCGGGACAGGGGTACGAGCAGTACTTC

d_call: TRBD1
j_call: TRBJ1-4
clone_size: -
v_call: TRBV28
cdr3_aa: CASRVTGTNEKLFF
cdr3_nt: TGTGCCAGCAGGGTGACAGGGACTAATGAAAAACTGTTTTTT

d_call: TRBD1
j_call: TRBJ1-1
clone_size: -
v_call: TRBV5-6
cdr3_aa: CASSFGTGSVGAEAFF
cdr3_nt: TGTGCCAGCAGCTTTGGGACAGGGTCCGTAGGGGCTGAAGCTTTCTTT

d_call: -
j_call: TRBJ2-7
clone_size: -
v_call: TRBV25-1
cdr3_aa: CASSEVRLSYEQYF
cdr3_nt: TGTGCCAGCAGTGAAGTCAGGCTCTCCTACGAGCAGTACTTC

d_call: -
j_call: TRBJ1-5
clone_size: -
v_call: TRBV28
cdr3_aa: CASSLLRGPQHF
cdr3_nt: TGTGCCAGCAGTTTATTGCGTGGGCCCCAGCATTTT

d_call: -
j_call: TRBJ1-5
clone_size: -
v_call: TRBV7-2
cdr3_aa: CASSLGPVRHHQPQHF
cdr3_nt: TGTGCCAGCAGCTTAGGACCGGTACGTCATCATCAGCCCCAGCATTTT

d_call: -
j_call: TRBJ1-3
clone_size: -
v_call: TRBV5-4
cdr3_aa: CASRGGSGNTIYF
cdr3_nt: TGTGCCAGCAGGGGGGGCTCTGGAAACACCATATATTTT

d_call: TRBD1
j_call: TRBJ1-1
clone_size: -
v_call: TRBV28
cdr3_aa: CASSPLGTGVTEAFF
cdr3_nt: TGTGCCAGCAGTCCCTTGGGGACAGGCGTTACTGAAGCTTTCTTT

d_call: TRBD1
j_call: TRBJ2-7
clone_size: -
v_call: TRBV6-5
cdr3_aa: CASSYTGTGIYEQYF
cdr3_nt: TGTGCCAGCAGTTATACCGGGACAGGGATCTACGAGCAGTACTTC

d_call: -
j_call: TRBJ1-2
clone_size: -
v_call: TRBV14
cdr3_aa: CASSQATAGPYGYTF
cdr3_nt: TGTGCCAGCAGCCAAGCAACGGCAGGACCCTATGGCTACACCTTC

d_call: -
j_call: TRBJ1-2
clone_size: few
v_call: TRBV7-2
cdr3_aa: CASSIDRYGYTF
cdr3_nt: TGTGCCAGCAGCATAGACAGATATGGCTACACCTTC

d_call: TRBD1
j_call: TRBJ1-2
clone_size: once
v_call: TRBV5-6
cdr3_aa: CASSLPTGNYGYTF
cdr3_nt: TGTGCCAGCAGCTTACCGACAGGGAACTATGGCTACACCTTC

d_call: TRBD1
j_call: TRBJ2-5
clone_size: -
v_call: TRBV6-6
cdr3_aa: CASNFRDRGWTQYF
cdr3_nt: TGTGCCAGCAATTTCCGGGACAGGGGTTGGACCCAGTACTTC

d_call: TRBD1
j_call: TRBJ1-2
clone_size: -
v_call: TRBV28
cdr3_aa: CASRGGQGNYGYTF
cdr3_nt: TGTGCCAGCAGAGGAGGACAGGGCAACTATGGCTACACCTTC

d_call: -
j_call: TRBJ1-3
clone_size: -
v_call: TRBV7-6
cdr3_aa: CASSLPSGNTIYF
cdr3_nt: TGTGCCAGCAGCCTCCCCTCTGGAAACACCATATATTTT

d_call: -
j_call: TRBJ1-3
clone_size: few
v_call: TRBV15
cdr3_aa: CATSRGVSLDTIYF
cdr3_nt: TGTGCCACCAGCCGAGGGGTCTCCCTGGACACCATATATTTT

d_call: -
j_call: TRBJ2-7
clone_size: -
v_call: TRBV7-2
cdr3_aa: CASSRTDRSYEQYF
cdr3_nt: TGTGCCAGCAGCCGGACGGACCGATCCTACGAGCAGTACTTC

d_call: -
j_call: TRBJ1-2
clone_size: -
v_call: TRBV28
cdr3_aa: CASSSPDRRYGYTF
cdr3_nt: TGTGCCAGCAGTTCCCCCGACAGGCGCTATGGCTACACCTTC

d_call: TRBD1
j_call: TRBJ2-5
clone_size: once
v_call: TRBV4-3
cdr3_aa: CASSQVGTDSQETQYF
cdr3_nt: TGCGCCAGCAGCCAAGTGGGGACAGACTCTCAAGAGACCCAGTACTTC

d_call: -
j_call: TRBJ1-5
clone_size: few
v_call: TRBV6-1
cdr3_aa: CASRQGRGGNQPQHF
cdr3_nt: TGTGCCAGCAGACAGGGAAGAGGGGGCAATCAGCCCCAGCATTTT

d_call: -
j_call: TRBJ1-2
clone_size: -
v_call: TRBV28
cdr3_aa: CASSRPTGGSFGYTF
cdr3_nt: TGTGCCAGCAGTAGACCGACAGGAGGTTCATTCGGCTACACCTTC

d_call: -
j_call: TRBJ2-3
clone_size: -
v_call: TRBV10-1
cdr3_aa: CASSESRPFGDTQYF
cdr3_nt: TGCGCCAGCAGTGAGTCCCGCCCGTTCGGAGATACGCAGTATTTT

d_call: -
j_call: TRBJ2-7
clone_size: -
v_call: TRBV30
cdr3_aa: CAWSAGAYEQYF
cdr3_nt: TGTGCCTGGAGTGCGGGTGCCTACGAGCAGTACTTC

d_call: -
j_call: TRBJ2-4
clone_size: -
v_call: TRBV5-3
cdr3_aa: CARSLRGGEVLLAKNIQYF
cdr3_nt: TGTGCCAGAAGCTTGCGGGGAGGTGAGGTTCTCCTAGCCAAAAACATTCAGTACTTC

d_call: TRBD1
j_call: TRBJ2-1
clone_size: -
v_call: TRBV19
cdr3_aa: CASSIELWDRPSQFF
cdr3_nt: TGTGCCAGTAGTATAGAGTTGTGGGACAGGCCTTCTCAGTTCTTC

d_call: TRBD1
j_call: TRBJ2-5
clone_size: -
v_call: TRBV2
cdr3_aa: CASRKGQGEETQYF
cdr3_nt: TGTGCCAGCAGGAAGGGACAGGGGGAAGAGACCCAGTACTTC

d_call: TRBD2
j_call: TRBJ2-3
clone_size: -
v_call: TRBV7-2
cdr3_aa: CASSRTSSTSDTQYF
cdr3_nt: TGTGCCAGCAGCAGGACTAGTTCGACCTCAGATACGCAGTATTTT

d_call: -
j_call: TRBJ2-2
clone_size: few
v_call: TRBV21-1
cdr3_aa: CASSFMQKRLNTGELFF
cdr3_nt: TGTGCCAGCAGCTTTATGCAGAAGAGGTTGAACACCGGGGAGCTGTTTTTT

d_call: TRBD1
j_call: TRBJ2-7
clone_size: -
v_call: TRBV11-2
cdr3_aa: CASSNRRQGREQYF
cdr3_nt: TGTGCCAGCAGCAACCGTCGACAGGGCCGCGAGCAGTACTTC

d_call: -
j_call: TRBJ2-1
clone_size: -
v_call: TRBV5-6
cdr3_aa: CASSRSRRSSYNEQFF
cdr3_nt: TGTGCCAGCAGCAGATCTAGGAGGAGCTCCTACAATGAGCAGTTCTTC

d_call: -
j_call: TRBJ1-3
clone_size: -
v_call: TRBV4-3
cdr3_aa: CASSLLTSGNTIYF
cdr3_nt: TGCGCCAGCAGCCTTCTGACCTCTGGAAACACCATATATTTT

d_call: -
j_call: TRBJ2-2
clone_size: -
v_call: TRBV10-3
cdr3_aa: CAISEFSQVTGELFF
cdr3_nt: TGTGCCATCAGTGAGTTCTCCCAGGTCACCGGGGAGCTGTTTTTT

d_call: TRBD1
j_call: TRBJ1-2
clone_size: few
v_call: TRBV6-4
cdr3_aa: CASSDWDRGYGYTF
cdr3_nt: TGTGCCAGCAGTGATTGGGACAGGGGATATGGCTACACCTTC

d_call: -
j_call: TRBJ1-1
clone_size: -
v_call: TRBV6-1
cdr3_aa: CASSDGVVTEAFF
cdr3_nt: TGTGCCAGCAGTGACGGGGTCGTCACTGAAGCTTTCTTT

d_call: TRBD2
j_call: TRBJ2-7
clone_size: -
v_call: TRBV5-4
cdr3_aa: CASKLAGAYEQYF
cdr3_nt: TGTGCCAGCAAACTAGCGGGAGCTTACGAGCAGTACTTC